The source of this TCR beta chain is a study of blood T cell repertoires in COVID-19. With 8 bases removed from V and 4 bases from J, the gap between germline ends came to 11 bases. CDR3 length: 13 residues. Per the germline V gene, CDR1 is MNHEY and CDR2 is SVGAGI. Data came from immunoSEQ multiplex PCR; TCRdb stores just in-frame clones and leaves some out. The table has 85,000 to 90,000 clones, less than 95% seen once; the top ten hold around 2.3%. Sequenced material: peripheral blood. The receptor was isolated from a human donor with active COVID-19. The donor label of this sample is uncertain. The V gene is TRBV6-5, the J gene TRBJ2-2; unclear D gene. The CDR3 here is CASGAVPTGELFF. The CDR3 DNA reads TGTGCCAGCGGAGCAGTTCCCACCGGGGAGCTGTTTTTT.